The 9 T cell receptor beta chains below all came from one sample that was sequenced in a study of CD8 T cells in ankylosing spondylitis. One entry per CDR3 protein, called by TCRdb with MiXCR from the 5' RACE reads. Of under 250,000 distinct CDR3 sequences in the sample, 25% to 30% are singletons; the top ten hold about 6.2%. The sample comprised blood, either unsorted or a sorted T cell fraction (not recorded which). The receptors stem from a male donor with ankylosing spondylitis or in good health (not recorded which).

Points on this clonotype: Given a much more abundant clone one base away, this may be a read error. V usage is TRBV10-3 and J usage is TRBJ1-1; D ambiguous. CDR1 and CDR2 (germline): ENHRY, SYGVKD. This CDR3 contains 14 residues. The DNA of the CDR3 is TGTGCCATCAGTGAGTCGGGAGGATACACTGAAACTTTCTTT. Translating gives CAISESGGYTETFF.

This clonotype was observed a few times. Written as DNA, the CDR3 is TGCAGCGTCTCCGGGGGCCCTACGGTGTGGGAGACCCAGTACTTC. It specifies CSVSGGPTVWETQYF. The chain recombines TRBV29-1 with TRBJ2-5; the D gene could be TRBD1 or TRBD2 (6 bases each). CDR3 size: 15 residues. Germline loops: CDR1 SQVTM, CDR2 ANQGSEA. Trimming shortened V by 6 bases and J by 5 bases, and 22 bases separated the two germline ends. Together with reference TRBV29-1 and TRBJ2-5, the CDR3 gives the full variable domain: SAVISQKPSRDICQRGTSLTIQCQVDSQVTMMFWYRQQPGQSLTLIATANQGSEATYESGFVIDKFPISRPNLTFSTLTVSNMSPEDSSIYLCSVSGGPTVWETQYFGPGTRLLVL.

There are many counts of this clonotype. The rearrangement joins TRBV12-3 or TRBV12-4 to TRBJ2-1, with 8 nucleotides matching TRBD2. After removal of 6 bases from V and 4 bases from J, the junction contained 5 bases not matched to a gene. The CDR3 is made up of 14 amino acids. CDR3 coding DNA: TGTGCCAGCAGACGGGGGGGATCATACAATGAGCAGTTCTTC. It is translated as CASRRGGSYNEQFF.

The chain recombines TRBV6-1 with TRBJ2-7; D is possibly TRBD2 (5 bases). This CDR3 comprises 14 residues. Germline V gene data show CDR1 as MNHNS and CDR2 as SASEGT. V dropped 7 bases and J dropped 2 bases, with 15 bases sitting between them. The CDR3 protein is CASKGEGSTYEQYF. The DNA for the CDR3 is TGTGCCAGCAAAGGAGAGGGATCGACCTACGAGCAGTACTTC.

This chain links TRBV6-1 with TRBJ2-3; 9 bases are shared with TRBD2. The trim removed 6 bases at V and 4 bases at J, leaving 8 bases unmatched. CDR1 and CDR2 from the germline V gene are MNHNS and SASEGT. This CDR3 spans 15 amino acids. CDR3 sequence reads: CASSFSGSTADTQYF. The CDR3 coding sequence is TGTGCCAGCAGCTTTAGCGGGAGTACGGCAGATACGCAGTATTTT.

This clonotype has at least ten counts. The chain uses TRBV5-1 and TRBJ2-1; TRBD2 matches at 13 bases. Germline V gene sequence: CDR1 SGHRS, CDR2 YFSETQ. V shed 4 bases and J 6 bases; nucleotides not matched to a gene: 7. The CDR3 consists of 16 residues. The CDR3 sequence: CASSARTSGRGNEQFF. In DNA, the CDR3 is TGCGCCAGCAGCGCCCGGACTAGCGGGAGAGGCAATGAGCAGTTCTTC.

This clonotype came up many times. V is TRBV7-2 and J is TRBJ1-4, with 7 bases that match TRBD1. V lost 5 bases and J lost 4; bases outside the gene matches: 7. The CDR3 is made up of 15 amino acids. Germline loops: CDR1 SGHTA, CDR2 FQGNSA. This chain's CDR3 is CASSTQQGLNEKLFF. Here the CDR3 DNA reads TGTGCCAGCAGCACCCAACAGGGGCTTAATGAAAAACTGTTTTTT.

This clonotype was seen only a few times. This rearrangement joins TRBV20-1 to TRBJ1-5; 8 bases align to TRBD1. Germline V gene data show CDR1 as DFQATT and CDR2 as SNEGSKA (reference sequence). The CDR3 sequence is 15 residues long. The J segment lost 2 bases and the V segment lost 0 bases, leaving 3 bases of the junction unmatched. The CDR3 sequence is CSARDEQGGNQPQHF. The CDR3 nucleotides read TGCAGTGCTAGAGATGAACAGGGGGGCAATCAGCCCCAGCATTTT.

This clonotype was counted ten times or more. The chain uses TRBV6-2 or TRBV6-3 and TRBJ2-5; D ambiguous. V was trimmed by 7 bases and J by 5 bases, leaving 8 bases between them. The CDR3 is made up of 11 amino acids. In germline, CDR1 is MNHEY, CDR2 SVGEGT. CDR3 region: CASTAMETQYF. For the CDR3, the DNA is TGTGCCAGCACCGCAATGGAGACCCAGTACTTC.